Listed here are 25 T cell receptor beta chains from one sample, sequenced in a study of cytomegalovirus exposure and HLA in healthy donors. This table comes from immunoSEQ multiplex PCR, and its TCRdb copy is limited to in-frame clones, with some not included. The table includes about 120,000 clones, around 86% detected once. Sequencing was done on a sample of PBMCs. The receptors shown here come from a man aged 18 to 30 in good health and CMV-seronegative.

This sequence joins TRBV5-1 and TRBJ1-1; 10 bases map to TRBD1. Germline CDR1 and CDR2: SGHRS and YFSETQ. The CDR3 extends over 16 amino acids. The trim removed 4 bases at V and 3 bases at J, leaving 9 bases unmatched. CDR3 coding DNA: TGCGCCAGCAGCAGAGGACAGGGGGGGGCGGACACTGAAGCTTTCTTT. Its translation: CASSRGQGGADTEAFF.

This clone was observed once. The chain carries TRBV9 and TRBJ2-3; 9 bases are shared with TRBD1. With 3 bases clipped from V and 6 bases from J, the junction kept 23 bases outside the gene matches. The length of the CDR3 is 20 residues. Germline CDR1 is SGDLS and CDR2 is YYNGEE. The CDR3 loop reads CASSDAWDRVVEGPGDTQYF. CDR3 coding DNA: TGTGCCAGCAGCGACGCGTGGGACAGGGTCGTCGAAGGCCCCGGGGATACGCAGTATTTT.

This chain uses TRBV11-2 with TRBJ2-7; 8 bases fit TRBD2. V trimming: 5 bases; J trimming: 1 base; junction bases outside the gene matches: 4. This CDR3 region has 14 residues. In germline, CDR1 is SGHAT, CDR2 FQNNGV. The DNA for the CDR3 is TGTGCCAGCAGCCCGCGGGAGGCGTCCTACGAGCAGTACTTC. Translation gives CASSPREASYEQYF. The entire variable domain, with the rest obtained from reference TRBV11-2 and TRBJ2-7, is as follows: EAGVAQSPRYKIIEKRQSVAFWCNPISGHATLYWYQQILGQGPKLLIQFQNNGVVDDSQLPKDRFSAERLKGVDSTLKIQPAKLEDSAVYLCASSPREASYEQYFGPGTRLTVT.

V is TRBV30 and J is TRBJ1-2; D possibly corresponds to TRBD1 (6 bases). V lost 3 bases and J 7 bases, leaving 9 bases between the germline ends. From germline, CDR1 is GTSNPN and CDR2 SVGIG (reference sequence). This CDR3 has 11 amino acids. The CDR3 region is CAWSVGGGYTF. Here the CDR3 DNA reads TGTGCCTGGAGCGTAGGGGGTGGCTACACCTTC.

CDR3 amino acids: CATRTGALNQPQHF. In nucleotides, the CDR3 is TGTGCCACAAGGACAGGGGCACTCAATCAGCCCCAGCATTTT. This rearrangement joins TRBV15 to TRBJ1-5, with 9 bases lining up with TRBD1. The CDR3 is made up of 14 amino acids. With V trimmed by 9 bases and J by 3 bases, 6 bases remained unmatched. Per germline, CDR1 LNHNV and CDR2 YYDKDF (reference sequence). Supplemented by reference TRBV15 and TRBJ1-5, the full variable domain reads DAMVIQNPRYQVTQFGKPVTLSCSQTLNHNVMYWYQQKSSQAPKLLFHYYDKDFNNEADTPDNFQSRRPNTSFCFLDIRSPGLGDTAMYLCATRTGALNQPQHFGDGTRLSIL.

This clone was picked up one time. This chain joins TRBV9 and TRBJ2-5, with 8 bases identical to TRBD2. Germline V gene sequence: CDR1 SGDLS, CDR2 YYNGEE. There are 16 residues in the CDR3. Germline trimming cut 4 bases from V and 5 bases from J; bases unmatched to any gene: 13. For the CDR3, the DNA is TGTGCCAGCAGCCCTAACCTAGCGGGCGGCTTGGAGACCCAGTACTTC. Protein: CASSPNLAGGLETQYF.

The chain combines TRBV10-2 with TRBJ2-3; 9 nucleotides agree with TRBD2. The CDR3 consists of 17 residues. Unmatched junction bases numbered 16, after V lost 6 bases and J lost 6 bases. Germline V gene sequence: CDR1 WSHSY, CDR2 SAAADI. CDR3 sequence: CASSPFLGGGASDTQYF. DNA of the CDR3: TGCGCCAGCAGCCCTTTTTTAGGCGGGGGGGCCAGTGATACGCAGTATTTT.

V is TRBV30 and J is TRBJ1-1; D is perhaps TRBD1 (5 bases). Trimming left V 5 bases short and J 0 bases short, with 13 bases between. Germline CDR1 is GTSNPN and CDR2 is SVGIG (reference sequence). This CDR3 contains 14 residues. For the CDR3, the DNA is TGTGCCTGGGGTACAGGTGCCATGAACACTGAAGCTTTCTTT. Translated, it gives CAWGTGAMNTEAFF.

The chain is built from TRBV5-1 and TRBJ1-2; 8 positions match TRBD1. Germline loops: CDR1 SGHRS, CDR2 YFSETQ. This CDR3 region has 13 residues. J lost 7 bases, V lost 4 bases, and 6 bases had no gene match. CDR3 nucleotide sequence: TGCGCCAGCAGCGGTGGACAGGGTAGTGGCTACACCTTC. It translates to CASSGGQGSGYTF.

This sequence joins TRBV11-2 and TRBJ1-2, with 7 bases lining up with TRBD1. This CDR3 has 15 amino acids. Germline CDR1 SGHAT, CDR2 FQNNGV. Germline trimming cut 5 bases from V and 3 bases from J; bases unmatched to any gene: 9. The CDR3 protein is CASSEYRGRDYGYTF. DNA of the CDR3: TGTGCCAGCAGCGAATACAGGGGAAGAGACTATGGCTACACCTTC.

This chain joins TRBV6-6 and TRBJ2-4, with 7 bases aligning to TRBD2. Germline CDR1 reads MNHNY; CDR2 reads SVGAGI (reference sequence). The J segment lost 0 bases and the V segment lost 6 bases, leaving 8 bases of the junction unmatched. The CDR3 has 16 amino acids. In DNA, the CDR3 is TGTGCCAGCAGCTCCGAAGCGGGGTTAGCCAAAAACATTCAGTACTTC. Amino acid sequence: CASSSEAGLAKNIQYF.

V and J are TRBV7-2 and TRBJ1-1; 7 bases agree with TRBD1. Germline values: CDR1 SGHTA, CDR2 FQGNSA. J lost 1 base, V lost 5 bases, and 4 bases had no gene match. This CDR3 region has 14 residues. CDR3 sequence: CASSTYRGNTEAFF. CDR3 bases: TGTGCCAGCAGCACATACAGGGGGAACACTGAAGCTTTCTTT.

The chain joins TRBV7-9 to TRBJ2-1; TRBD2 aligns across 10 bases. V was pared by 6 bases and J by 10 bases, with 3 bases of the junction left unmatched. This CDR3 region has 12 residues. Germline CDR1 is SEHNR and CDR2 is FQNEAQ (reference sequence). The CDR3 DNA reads TGTGCCAGCAGGCTAGCGGGGGAGGAGCAGTTCTTC. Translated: CASRLAGEEQFF.

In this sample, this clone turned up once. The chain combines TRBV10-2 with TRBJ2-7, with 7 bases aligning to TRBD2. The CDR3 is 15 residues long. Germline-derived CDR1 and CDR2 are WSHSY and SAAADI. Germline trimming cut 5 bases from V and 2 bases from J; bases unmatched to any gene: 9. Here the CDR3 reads CASSPAGAGAYEQYF. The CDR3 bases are TGCGCCAGCAGTCCGGCGGGAGCAGGAGCCTACGAGCAGTACTTC.

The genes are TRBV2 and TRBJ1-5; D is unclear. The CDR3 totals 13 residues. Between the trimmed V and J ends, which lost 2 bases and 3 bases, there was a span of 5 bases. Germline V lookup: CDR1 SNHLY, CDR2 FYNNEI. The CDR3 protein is CASSERSNQPQHF. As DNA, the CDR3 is TGTGCCAGCAGTGAACGTTCCAATCAGCCCCAGCATTTT.

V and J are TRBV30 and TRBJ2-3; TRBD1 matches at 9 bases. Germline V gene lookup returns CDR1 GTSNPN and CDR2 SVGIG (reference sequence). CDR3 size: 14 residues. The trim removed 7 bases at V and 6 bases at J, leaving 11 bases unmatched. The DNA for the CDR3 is TGTGCCTCAACAGGGGGCGCGGGAACCGATACGCAGTATTTT. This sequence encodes CASTGGAGTDTQYF. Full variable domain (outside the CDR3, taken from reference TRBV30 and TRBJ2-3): SQTIHQWPATLVQPVGSPLSLECTVEGTSNPNLYWYRQAAGRGLQLLFYSVGIGQISSEVPQNLSASRPQDRQFILSSKKLLLSDSGFYLCASTGGAGTDTQYFGPGTRLTVL.

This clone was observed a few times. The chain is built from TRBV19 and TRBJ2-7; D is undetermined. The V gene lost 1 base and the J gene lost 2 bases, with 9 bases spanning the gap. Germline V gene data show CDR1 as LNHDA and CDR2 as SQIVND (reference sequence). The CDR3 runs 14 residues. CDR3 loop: CASSIGHLAYEQYF. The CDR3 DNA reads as TGTGCCAGTAGTATAGGCCACTTAGCCTACGAGCAGTACTTC.

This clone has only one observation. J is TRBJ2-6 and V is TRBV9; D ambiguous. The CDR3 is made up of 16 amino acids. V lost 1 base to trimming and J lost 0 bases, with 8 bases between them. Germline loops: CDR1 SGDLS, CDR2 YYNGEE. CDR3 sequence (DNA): TGTGCCAGCAGCGTATCACTAAACTCTGGGGCCAACGTCCTGACTTTC. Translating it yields CASSVSLNSGANVLTF.

The CDR3 reads CASSGEETNYGYTF. In DNA, the CDR3 is TGTGCCAGCAGTGGAGAAGAAACTAACTATGGCTACACCTTC. V and J are TRBV25-1 and TRBJ1-2; D remains ambiguous. Trimming took off 4 bases at V and 0 bases at J, with 9 bases between the two ends. In germline, CDR1 is MGHDK, CDR2 SYGVNS. There are 14 residues in the CDR3.

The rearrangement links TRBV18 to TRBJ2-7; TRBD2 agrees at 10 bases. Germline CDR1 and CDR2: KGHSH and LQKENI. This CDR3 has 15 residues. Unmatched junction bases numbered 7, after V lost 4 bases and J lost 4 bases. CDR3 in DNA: TGTGCCAGCTCACTCGGGAGCGGGAGGGAATACGAGCAGTACTTC. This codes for CASSLGSGREYEQYF.

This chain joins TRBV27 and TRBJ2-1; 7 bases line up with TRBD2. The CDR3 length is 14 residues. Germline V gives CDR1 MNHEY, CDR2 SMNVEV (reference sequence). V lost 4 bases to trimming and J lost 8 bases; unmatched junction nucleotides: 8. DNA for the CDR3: TGTGCCAGCAGTTCCCTGACTAGCCCCGATGAGCAGTTCTTC. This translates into CASSSLTSPDEQFF.

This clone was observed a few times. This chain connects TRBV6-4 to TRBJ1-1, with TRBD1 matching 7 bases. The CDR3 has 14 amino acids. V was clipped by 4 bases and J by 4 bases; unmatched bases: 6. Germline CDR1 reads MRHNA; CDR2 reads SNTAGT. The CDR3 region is CASSATGAGTEAFF. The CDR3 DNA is TGTGCCAGCAGTGCAACAGGGGCGGGCACTGAAGCTTTCTTT.

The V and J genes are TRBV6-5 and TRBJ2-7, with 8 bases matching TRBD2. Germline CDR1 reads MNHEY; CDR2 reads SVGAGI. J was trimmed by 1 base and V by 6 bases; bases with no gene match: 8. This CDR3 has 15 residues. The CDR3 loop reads CASSRSGGGSYEQYF. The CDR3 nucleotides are TGTGCCAGCAGCAGGAGCGGGGGTGGTTCCTACGAGCAGTACTTC.

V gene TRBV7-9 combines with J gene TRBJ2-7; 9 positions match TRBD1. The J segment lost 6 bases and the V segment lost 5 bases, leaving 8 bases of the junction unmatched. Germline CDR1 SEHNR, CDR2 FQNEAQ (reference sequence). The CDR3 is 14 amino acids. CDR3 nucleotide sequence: TGTGCCAGCAGCCAAGTTAACAGGGGGCGCGAGCAGTACTTC. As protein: CASSQVNRGREQYF.

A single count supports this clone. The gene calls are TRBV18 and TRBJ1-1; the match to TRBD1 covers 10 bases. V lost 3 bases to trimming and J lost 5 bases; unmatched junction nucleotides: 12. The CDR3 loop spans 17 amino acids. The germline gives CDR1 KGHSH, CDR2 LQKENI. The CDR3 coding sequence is TGTGCCAGCTCACCGGGACAGGGGAGGGCTGGTGGTACTGAAGCTTTCTTT. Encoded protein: CASSPGQGRAGGTEAFF.